The TCR beta chain described here comes from a study of cytomegalovirus exposure and HLA in healthy donors. These donors, healthy bone marrow donors, were studied. Study conclusions and caveats: Later work showed greater clonal expansion in HLA-associated TCR beta chains than in equally common others. A later analysis reportedly found fewer N-insertions in an Asian-associated ancestry cluster than the roughly 670-donor mean.

The study ran its PCR with 60 Vbeta and 13 Jbeta primers. In the authors' workflow: Approximately 12 million of 80 million to 85 million unique TCR beta chains were shared, per a later count. The method was immunoSEQ multiplex PCR; TCRdb's version includes in-frame clones alone and lacks a portion of them. V and J calls and clone size are given by that table; D and trimming were obtained from the DNA. The sample carries over 150,000 clones, 74% recorded once. The ends lost 8 bases at V and 4 bases at J; junction bases unmatched: 8. The germline V gene encodes CDR1 MNHNS and CDR2 SASEGT. This CDR3 spans 14 amino acids. As for this clone: Its antigen is as yet unknown.

The receptor was derived from a man between 25 and 39 years old in good health and CMV-seronegative. The chain recombines TRBV6-1 with TRBJ2-1; 7 bases match TRBD2. The source material was PBMCs. The DNA of the CDR3 is TGTGCCAGCTCGACTAGCCGTCAGTACAATGAGCAGTTCTTC. It encodes CASSTSRQYNEQFF.